This T cell receptor beta chain was obtained from a study of blood T cell repertoires in COVID-19. Turning to the study itself: The United States, Italy and Spain were the sources of the acute and convalescent COVID-19 samples.

V dropped 3 bases and J dropped 4; count of bases not matched to a gene: 7. The CDR3 runs to 15 residues. The germline gives CDR1 KGHDR, CDR2 SFDVKD. The method was immunoSEQ multiplex PCR; TCRdb's version includes in-frame clones alone and lacks a portion of them. The table shows roughly 200,000 clones, with nearly 90% occurring only once. The V gene is TRBV24-1, the J gene TRBJ1-2; 7 bases are a match to TRBD1. Input material: peripheral blood. The clonotype was recovered from a woman in her forties who had recovered from COVID-19. This CDR3 reads CATSDTPGGPYGYTF. As DNA, the CDR3 is TGTGCCACCAGTGATACCCCAGGGGGACCCTATGGCTACACCTTC.